These 3 T cell receptor beta chains were all obtained from the same sample, sequenced in a study of cytomegalovirus exposure and HLA in healthy donors. With 60 Vbeta and 13 Jbeta primers, the PCR was carried out. TCRdb keeps only in-frame clones here, not all; method: immunoSEQ multiplex PCR. This sample has 150,000 to 200,000 clones, with 70% to 80% found just once. Sequenced sample: PBMCs. The receptors originated from a woman between 35 and 50 years old in good health and CMV-seronegative.

The chain uses TRBV6-5 and TRBJ1-6; D gene uncertain. Germline-derived CDR1 and CDR2 are MNHEY and SVGAGI. The CDR3 length is 16 residues. With 4 bases removed from V and 2 bases from J, the gap between germline ends came to 12 bases. In DNA, the CDR3 is TGTGCCAGCAGTTCAGGCTCGTCCCCCTATAATTCACCCCTCCACTTT. This encodes CASSSGSSPYNSPLHF.

This sequence joins TRBV10-3 and TRBJ1-1, with TRBD1 matching 7 bases. CDR3 length: 14 amino acids. V gave up 7 bases and J gave up 2 bases; unmatched junction bases: 7. Germline-derived CDR1 and CDR2 are ENHRY and SYGVKD. CDR3 in amino acids: CAIKTGSRNTEAFF. In DNA, the CDR3 is TGTGCCATCAAGACAGGGTCAAGAAACACTGAAGCTTTCTTT.

A single count supports this clone. This rearrangement joins TRBV7-3 to TRBJ2-1; TRBD2 matches 9 bases. The germline V gene has CDR1 SGHTA and CDR2 FQGTGA. Germline trimming cut 5 bases from V and 6 bases from J; bases unmatched to any gene: 8. The CDR3 is 15 amino acids. In DNA, the CDR3 is TGTGCCAGCAGCCCCATTGGGACTAGCAGCAATGAGCAGTTCTTC. This codes for CASSPIGTSSNEQFF.